Shown below are 31 T cell receptor beta chains from a single sample sequenced in a study of cytomegalovirus exposure and HLA in healthy donors. 60 Vbeta and 13 Jbeta primers were used in PCR. Assay used: immunoSEQ multiplex PCR; TCRdb lists only in-frame clones, some missing. This listing includes 40,000 or so clones. The sequenced sample was PBMCs. These receptors originate from a male donor in good health and CMV-seronegative.

Regarding this clone: The same CDR3 also results from other DNA sequences found in this sample. V is TRBV11-2 and J is TRBJ2-1, with 8 nucleotides matching TRBD1. The J segment lost 10 bases and the V segment lost 1 base, leaving 6 bases of the junction unmatched. The germline CDR1 and CDR2 sequences are SGHAT and FQNNGV. The CDR3 length is 14 residues. The CDR3 sequence: CASSLAQGAHEQFF. The CDR3 nucleotides are TGTGCCAGCAGCTTAGCCCAGGGGGCTCACGAGCAGTTCTTC.

The CDR3 here is CASSDGQGFTEAFF. CDR3 nucleotides: TGCGCCAGCAGCGACGGACAGGGGTTCACTGAAGCTTTCTTT. The V and J genes are TRBV5-1 and TRBJ1-1; 9 bases are shared with TRBD1. CDR1 SGHRS and CDR2 YFSETQ come from the germline V gene. Losses at the gene ends were 4 bases for V and 4 bases for J; bases not matched to a gene: 5. The CDR3 covers 14 residues.

CDR3 sequence: CASSFDGQQETQYF. Written as DNA, the CDR3 is TGTGCCAGCAGCTTCGATGGACAGCAAGAGACCCAGTACTTC. The V and J genes are TRBV7-9 and TRBJ2-5; tentatively, D is TRBD1 (6 bases). V was trimmed by 3 bases and J by 2 bases, leaving 10 bases between them. There are 14 residues in the CDR3. The germline gives CDR1 SEHNR, CDR2 FQNEAQ (reference sequence).

The chain employs TRBV27 and TRBJ1-6, with a possible D match to TRBD1 (6 bases). This CDR3 contains 15 residues. Per the germline V gene, CDR1 is MNHEY and CDR2 is SMNVEV (reference sequence). V dropped 6 bases and J dropped 10 bases, with 19 bases sitting between them. The CDR3 DNA reads TGTGCCAGCAGCGCCCAGGGGCCACTCAGCTCACCCCTCCACTTT. Its translation: CASSAQGPLSSPLHF.

The chain couples TRBV7-2 to TRBJ1-2; D may be TRBD1 (5 bases). The CDR3 has 14 residues. Trimming cost V 5 bases and J 8 bases, with 18 bases left between them. Germline V gene data show CDR1 as SGHTA and CDR2 as FQGNSA. As DNA, the CDR3 is TGTGCCAGCAGCCCTCAAGTAGGGGTGGAGGGCTACACCTTC. It codes for CASSPQVGVEGYTF.

This chain connects TRBV5-1 to TRBJ1-3, with TRBD1 as a possible D gene (6 bases). V lost 3 bases and J 0 bases, leaving 19 bases between the germline ends. The CDR3 extends over 18 amino acids. Germline values: CDR1 SGHRS, CDR2 YFSETQ. The CDR3 sequence is CASSWGQGRRSSGNTIYF. The CDR3 DNA is TGCGCCAGCAGCTGGGGGCAGGGGAGAAGGTCCTCTGGAAACACCATATATTTT.

The gene calls are TRBV6-5 and TRBJ2-3, with D possibly matching TRBD2 (5 bases). V lost 2 bases and J 0 bases, leaving 12 bases between the germline ends. Germline V gives CDR1 MNHEY, CDR2 SVGAGI. The CDR3 is 16 residues long. CDR3: CASSYGSVASTDTQYF. As DNA, the CDR3 is TGTGCCAGCAGTTACGGGAGCGTAGCTAGCACAGATACGCAGTATTTT.

The chain uses TRBV11-2 and TRBJ1-4; D is possibly TRBD1 (5 bases). The V and J ends lost 1 base and 7 bases respectively, with 13 bases between them. Looked up from germline, CDR1 is SGHAT and CDR2 is FQNNGV. The CDR3 length is 15 residues. CDR3 bases: TGTGCCAGCAGCTTAGTTGCAGGGTTCGGTGAAAAACTGTTTTTT. As protein: CASSLVAGFGEKLFF.

Here the CDR3 reads CASSQGRSRSGANVLTF. CDR3 nucleotide sequence: TGTGCCAGCAGTCAGGGGCGGAGTAGGTCTGGGGCCAACGTCCTGACTTTC. The rearrangement uses TRBV6-7 and TRBJ2-6, with D tentatively TRBD1 (6 bases). TRBV6-7 carries the ORF label, with uncertain function. The V end lost 5 bases, the J end lost 1 base, and 15 bases lay between the germline ends. There are 17 residues in the CDR3.

A word on this clone: The same CDR3 is also encoded by other DNA sequences in this sample. V gene TRBV6-5 combines with J gene TRBJ1-3; 8 bases line up with TRBD1. This CDR3 is 15 amino acids long. Trimming took 6 bases from V and 4 from J; bases not matched to a gene: 8. The germline gives CDR1 MNHEY, CDR2 SVGAGI. For the CDR3, the DNA is TGTGCCAGCAGGGACAGGGCGGCATCCGGAAACACCATATATTTT. Its translation: CASRDRAASGNTIYF.

This chain connects TRBV2 to TRBJ2-7, with TRBD1 matching over 10 bases. Germline values: CDR1 SNHLY, CDR2 FYNNEI. The CDR3 sequence is 14 residues long. Unmatched junction bases numbered 2, after V lost 4 bases and J lost 2 bases. The CDR3 DNA reads as TGTGCCAGCAGTGTGGGACAGGGGACCTACGAGCAGTACTTC. Its protein product is CASSVGQGTYEQYF.

The rearrangement links TRBV5-6 to TRBJ1-6; D perhaps matches TRBD1 (6 bases). Germline V gene lookup returns CDR1 SGHDT and CDR2 YYEEEE. V gave up 5 bases and J gave up 6 bases, with 12 bases separating them. The CDR3 extends over 14 amino acids. CDR3 protein: CASRAPRGNSPLHF. As DNA, the CDR3 is TGTGCCAGCAGGGCGCCCAGGGGTAATTCACCCCTCCACTTT.

The chain is built from TRBV4-1 and TRBJ1-5, with D possibly being TRBD1 (6 bases). V was trimmed by 1 base and J by 3 bases, leaving 10 bases between them. The germline CDR1 and CDR2 sequences are MGHRA and YSYEKL. This CDR3 spans 15 amino acids. The CDR3 bases are TGCGCCAGCAGCCAAGGGGGGCCCAACAATCAGCCCCAGCATTTT. Its protein is CASSQGGPNNQPQHF.

This chain uses TRBV19 with TRBJ1-2; the match to TRBD1 covers 7 bases. The V and J ends lost 5 bases and 6 bases, in that order; junction bases with no gene match: 6. In germline, CDR1 is LNHDA, CDR2 SQIVND (reference sequence). CDR3 length: 13 amino acids. CDR3 loop: CASSSDRVDGYTF. CDR3 nucleotides: TGTGCCAGTAGTTCAGACAGGGTGGATGGCTACACCTTC.

The chain couples TRBV11-2 to TRBJ1-1; no reliable D call. Per germline, CDR1 SGHAT and CDR2 FQNNGV. The CDR3 has 16 amino acids. Trimming stripped 0 bases from V and 0 bases from J, with 11 bases between. CDR3 sequence: CASSLDVGRMNTEAFF. CDR3 DNA: TGTGCCAGCAGCTTAGACGTGGGCCGGATGAACACTGAAGCTTTCTTT. Looking up the rest from reference TRBV11-2 and TRBJ1-1 gives the full variable domain: EAGVAQSPRYKIIEKRQSVAFWCNPISGHATLYWYQQILGQGPKLLIQFQNNGVVDDSQLPKDRFSAERLKGVDSTLKIQPAKLEDSAVYLCASSLDVGRMNTEAFFGQGTRLTVV.

This chain connects TRBV19 to TRBJ1-6, with TRBD1 matching over 9 bases. This CDR3 region has 15 residues. Trimming took 6 bases from V and 7 from J; bases not matched to a gene: 7. The V gene's germline CDR1 is LNHDA and CDR2 SQIVND (reference sequence). This chain's CDR3 is CASRPNRGLNSPLHF. CDR3 in DNA: TGTGCCAGTAGGCCTAACAGGGGGCTAAATTCACCCCTCCACTTT. The full variable domain, in which reference TRBV19 and TRBJ1-6 provide the parts outside the CDR3, is DGGITQSPKYLFRKEGQNVTLSCEQNLNHDAMYWYRQDPGQGLRLIYYSQIVNDFQKGDIAEGYSVSREKKESFPLTVTSAQKNPTAFYLCASRPNRGLNSPLHFGNGTRLTVT.

Concerning this clone itself: The junction and the germline gene differ at one end; a read error may be behind it. The chain employs TRBV9 and TRBJ1-2, with D possibly matching TRBD1 (5 bases). Germline V gene lookup returns CDR1 SGDLS and CDR2 YYNGEE. The CDR3 consists of 12 residues. CDR3 nucleotides: TGTGCCAGCAGCGTAGTTACTGTTGGGGACTACTTC. Protein sequence: CASSVVTVGDYF. The full variable domain, rest sourced from reference TRBV9 and TRBJ1-2, is DSGVTQTPKHLITATGQRVTLRCSPRSGDLSVYWYQQSLDQGLQFLIQYYNGEERAKGNILERFSAQQFPDLHSELNLSSLELGDSALYFCASSVVTVGDYFGSGTRLTVV.

The chain is built from TRBV6-5 and TRBJ1-1; 12 bases match TRBD1. V lost 5 bases to trimming and J lost 5 bases; unmatched junction nucleotides: 6. The CDR3 sequence is 15 residues long. Germline CDR1 is MNHEY and CDR2 is SVGAGI. In DNA, the CDR3 is TGTGCCAGCAGTCGGGACAGGGGGCGATGGACTGAAGCTTTCTTT. Amino acids: CASSRDRGRWTEAFF.

The V and J genes are TRBV6-6 and TRBJ1-3, with D tentatively TRBD1 (6 bases). Trimming removed 2 bases from V and 4 bases from J, with 15 bases in between. The CDR3 is 16 amino acids. Looked up from germline, CDR1 is MNHNY and CDR2 is SVGAGI (reference sequence). The DNA of the CDR3 is TGTGCCAGCAGTTACCAGACAGGAGAAATGGGAAACACCATATATTTT. This codes for CASSYQTGEMGNTIYF.

V gene TRBV9 combines with J gene TRBJ1-4; D remains unclear. Germline CDR1 and CDR2: SGDLS and YYNGEE. Deletions cut 0 bases from V and 7 bases from J, with 7 bases between. The CDR3 spans 13 residues. In nucleotides, the CDR3 is TGTGCCAGCAGCGTAGGGGAGGGTGAAAAACTGTTTTTT. Protein product: CASSVGEGEKLFF.

The rearrangement uses TRBV6-1 and TRBJ1-1, with TRBD1 matching over 9 bases. Trimming cost V 8 bases and J 6 bases; bases outside gene matches: 10. Germline CDR1 and CDR2: MNHNS and SASEGT. There are 14 residues in the CDR3. The DNA of the CDR3 is TGTGCCAGCGGCAAGGGACAGGGAATTGCTGAAGCTTTCTTT. Translation gives CASGKGQGIAEAFF.

The CDR3 protein is CASSSSTGTHNEQFF. The DNA of the CDR3 is TGTGCCAGCAGCTCCTCGACAGGAACCCACAATGAGCAGTTCTTC. The J gene is TRBJ2-1, the V gene TRBV7-3, with D perhaps matching TRBD1 (6 bases). The CDR3 is made up of 15 amino acids. Germline V gene sequence: CDR1 SGHTA, CDR2 FQGTGA. With 4 bases removed from V and 5 bases from J, the gap between germline ends came to 15 bases.

To note about this clone: This sample includes further DNA sequences coding for the same CDR3. V and J are TRBV5-4 and TRBJ2-7; the D gene is possibly TRBD2 (6 bases). Trimming removed 5 bases from V and 4 bases from J, with 13 bases in between. CDR1 SGHNT and CDR2 YYREEE come from the germline V gene (reference sequence). The CDR3 contains 13 residues. The CDR3 region has the DNA TGTGCCAGCAGAAGGGGAGGTGGTTACGAGCAGTACTTC. Its protein is CASRRGGGYEQYF. The full variable domain, rest sourced from reference TRBV5-4 and TRBJ2-7, is ETGVTQSPTHLIKTRGQQVTLRCSSQSGHNTVSWYQQALGQGPQFIFQYYREEENGRGNFPPRFSGLQFPNYSSELNVNALELDDSALYLCASRRGGGYEQYFGPGTRLTVT.

This chain links TRBV19 with TRBJ1-5; D remains ambiguous. Germline-derived CDR1 and CDR2 are LNHDA and SQIVND (reference sequence). The CDR3 has 15 amino acids. V was shortened by 0 bases and J by 5 bases, with 11 bases between the two germline ends. The CDR3 DNA follows: TGTGCCAGTAGTATAGATGGGTGGGCTGATCAGCCCCAGCATTTT. It is translated as CASSIDGWADQPQHF.

The chain uses TRBV7-2 and TRBJ2-2; 9 bases match TRBD1. Germline CDR1 reads SGHTA; CDR2 reads FQGNSA. The CDR3 is 17 amino acids. The V gene end was trimmed by 1 base and the J gene end by 4 bases; junction bases not matched to a gene: 7. CDR3 bases: TGTGCCAGCAGCTTAGGGGCCGGGACAGGGCCCACCGGGGAGCTGTTTTTT. It encodes CASSLGAGTGPTGELFF.

The chain joins TRBV18 to TRBJ1-6, with 10 bases matching TRBD1. V gave up 6 bases and J gave up 9 bases; unmatched junction bases: 11. The CDR3 covers 16 residues. Per the germline V gene, CDR1 is KGHSH and CDR2 is LQKENI. The CDR3 DNA reads TGTGCCAGCTCCGATAGGACAGGGGGATTTGGTTCACCCCTCCACTTT. Amino acids: CASSDRTGGFGSPLHF.

The rearrangement joins TRBV12-5 to TRBJ2-2, with D perhaps TRBD1 (5 bases). Germline lookup yields CDR1 LGHNT and CDR2 FRNRAP. The CDR3 totals 15 residues. Trimming left V 1 base short and J 2 bases short, with 8 bases between. CDR3 sequence (DNA): TGTGCTAGTGGTTTGGGACAGTCAAACACCGGGGAGCTGTTTTTT. Translating it yields CASGLGQSNTGELFF.

The chain has TRBV19 and TRBJ1-2; maybe TRBD1 (5 bases). Per the germline V gene, CDR1 is LNHDA and CDR2 is SQIVND (reference sequence). The CDR3 has 17 residues. V lost 8 bases, J lost 6 bases, and 28 bases lay in between. The chain's CDR3 is CASSDQLRGTRGDGYTF. In DNA, the CDR3 is TGTGCCAGTTCTGACCAGCTGCGGGGGACTCGGGGGGATGGCTACACCTTC.

This chain links TRBV4-2 with TRBJ2-4; 9 positions match TRBD1. CDR3 length: 20 residues. Germline assignment: CDR1 LGHNA and CDR2 YNFKEQ. After removal of 1 base from V and 0 bases from J, the junction contained 13 bases not matched to a gene. The CDR3 DNA reads as TGTGCCAGCAGCCAAGTTCCCGGACAGGGGACAACTCTAGCCAAAAACATTCAGTACTTC. Its protein product is CASSQVPGQGTTLAKNIQYF.

Comments on this clone: The same CDR3 also results from other DNA sequences found in this sample. As DNA, the CDR3 is TGTGCCAGCAGTGAAGCAGCGGGGGGGCCCAATGAGCAGTTCTTC. Translating gives CASSEAAGGPNEQFF. This rearrangement joins TRBV6-1 to TRBJ2-1, with 10 bases lining up with TRBD2. The CDR3 contains 15 residues. The V gene end was trimmed by 0 bases and the J gene end by 6 bases; junction bases not matched to a gene: 2. Germline CDR1 reads MNHNS; CDR2 reads SASEGT.

The chain is built from TRBV28 and TRBJ2-7, with D maybe TRBD2 (6 bases). The CDR3 contains 17 residues. Germline assignment: CDR1 MDHEN and CDR2 SYDVKM. With 6 bases removed from V and 4 bases from J, the gap between germline ends came to 25 bases. The CDR3 sequence is CASRPKAQGLMAYEQYF. CDR3 bases: TGTGCCAGCAGACCTAAGGCCCAGGGACTTATGGCTTACGAGCAGTACTTC.